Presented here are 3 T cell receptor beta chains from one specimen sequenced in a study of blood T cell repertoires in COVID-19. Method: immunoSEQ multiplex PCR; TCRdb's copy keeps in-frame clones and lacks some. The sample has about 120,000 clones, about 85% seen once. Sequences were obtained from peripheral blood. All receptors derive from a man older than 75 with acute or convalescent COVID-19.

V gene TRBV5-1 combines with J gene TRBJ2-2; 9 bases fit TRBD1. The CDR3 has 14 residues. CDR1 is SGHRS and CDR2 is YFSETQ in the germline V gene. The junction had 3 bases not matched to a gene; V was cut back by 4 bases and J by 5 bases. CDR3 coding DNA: TGCGCCAGCAGCCCCGGGACAGGGACCGGGGAGCTGTTTTTT. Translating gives CASSPGTGTGELFF.

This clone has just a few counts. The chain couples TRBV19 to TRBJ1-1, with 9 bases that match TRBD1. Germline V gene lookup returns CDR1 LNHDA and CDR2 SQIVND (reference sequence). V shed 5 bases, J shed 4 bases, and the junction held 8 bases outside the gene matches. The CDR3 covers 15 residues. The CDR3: CASSPPGTGRTEAFF. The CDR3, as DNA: TGTGCCAGTAGTCCCCCTGGGACAGGGCGCACTGAAGCTTTCTTT.

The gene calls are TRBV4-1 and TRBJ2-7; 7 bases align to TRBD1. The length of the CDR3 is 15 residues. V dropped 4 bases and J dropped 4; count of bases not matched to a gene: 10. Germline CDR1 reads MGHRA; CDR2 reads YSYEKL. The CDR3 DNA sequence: TGCGCCAGCAGCCCTAGCCTGCCAGGGGGTTACGAGCAGTACTTC. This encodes CASSPSLPGGYEQYF.